The sequence of this T cell receptor (beta chain) was determined in a study of Graves' ophthalmopathy and Graves' hyperthyroidism. Study outcomes and limitations: Built on 13 signatures, a model told ophthalmopathy apart from stable hyperthyroidism with about 90% sensitivity and around 80% specificity. Most expanded clonotypes from thyroid (those above 0.001 frequency) were also found in blood.

This CDR3 has 14 residues. Per germline, CDR1 MNHEY and CDR2 SVGEGT. Trimming took off 3 bases at V and 5 bases at J, with 10 bases between the two ends. CDR3 regions of TCR beta were amplified from RNA transcripts. HTBI primers served in a first-round RT-PCR, which a second-round multiplex PCR followed. MiXCR, run by TCRdb on the multiplex PCR reads, gives a single entry per CDR3 protein. The sample lists over a million distinct CDR3 sequences, 35% to 40% occurring once. For this clonotype: No antigen is known for it.

Sequenced: peripheral blood or thyroid tissue (not recorded which). This TCR came from an adult man with Graves' hyperthyroidism. The rearrangement uses TRBV6-2 or TRBV6-3 and TRBJ2-2, with D possibly TRBD2 on 5 matching bases. CDR3 residues: CASSYGLATGELFF. CDR3 nucleotides: TGTGCCAGCAGTTATGGACTGGCTACCGGGGAGCTGTTTTTT.